Listed here are 19 T cell receptor beta chains from one sample, sequenced in a study of T cell repertoires in cytomegalovirus infection. TCRdb reanalysed the reads using MiXCR and keeps one entry per CDR3 protein. Among roughly 280,000 distinct CDR3 sequences listed, roughly an eighth were seen once. Sequences were obtained from PBMCs. The receptors were gathered from a human donor in good health (CMV status not recorded). Some clones in this sample may be carry-over from other donors' samples.

In its sample, this clonotype was seen many times. The chain combines TRBV7-9 with TRBJ2-5, with D possibly TRBD2 on 7 matching bases. Germline V lookup: CDR1 SEHNR, CDR2 FQNEAQ (reference sequence). The CDR3 consists of 14 residues. Deletions cut 0 bases from V and 5 bases from J, with 10 bases between. This CDR3 reads CASSLAEGGETQYF. In nucleotides, the CDR3 is TGTGCCAGCAGCTTAGCAGAGGGGGGGGAGACCCAGTACTTC. The full variable domain, completed using reference TRBV7-9 and TRBJ2-5, is DTGVSQNPRHKITKRGQNVTFRCDPISEHNRLYWYRQTLGQGPEFLTYFQNEAQLEKSRLLSDRFSAERPKGSFSTLEIQRTEQGDSAMYLCASSLAEGGETQYFGPGTRLLVL.

This clonotype has more than one count but fewer than ten. The chain uses TRBV20-1 and TRBJ2-3; unclear D gene. Trimming stripped 3 bases from V and 2 bases from J, with 9 bases between. This CDR3 region has 13 residues. Germline V gives CDR1 DFQATT, CDR2 SNEGSKA (reference sequence). The CDR3, as DNA: TGCAGTGCTAGTGAGACCGACACAGATACGCAGTATTTT. This encodes CSASETDTDTQYF.

This chain links TRBV12-3 or TRBV12-4 with TRBJ1-2; D is uncertain. V was shortened by 1 base and J by 4 bases, with 7 bases between the two germline ends. This CDR3 contains 13 residues. The CDR3 region is CASSLVYGYGYTF. CDR3 bases: TGTGCCAGCAGTTTAGTCTATGGCTATGGCTACACCTTC.

This clonotype was seen once. This clone may be a read error of a much larger clone one base away. CDR3 protein: CASSTKQGVQNTEAFF. The CDR3 nucleotides read TGTGCCAGTAGTACCAAGCAGGGGGTACAGAACACTGAAGCTTTCTTT. The gene calls are TRBV19 and TRBJ1-1; 7 nucleotides match TRBD1. The germline V gene has CDR1 LNHDA and CDR2 SQIVND (reference sequence). The CDR3 sequence is 16 residues long. Trimming cost V 4 bases and J 1 base; bases outside gene matches: 9.

This clonotype was seen only a few times. J is TRBJ1-1 and V is TRBV28; 7 nucleotides align to TRBD1. The CDR3 has 14 residues. J lost 1 base, V lost 5 bases, and 4 bases had no gene match. Per the germline V gene, CDR1 is MDHEN and CDR2 is SYDVKM. CDR3 DNA sequence: TGTGCCAGCAGTCAGACAGGGTCGAACACTGAAGCTTTCTTT. Protein product: CASSQTGSNTEAFF.

V gene TRBV7-6 combines with J gene TRBJ2-7; D is possibly TRBD2 (5 bases). This CDR3 has 16 amino acids. The germline CDR1 and CDR2 sequences are SGHVS and FNYEAQ. V was cut by 0 bases and J by 2 bases, with 14 bases left in between. This CDR3 is CASSLAPGIEAYEQYF. CDR3 DNA: TGTGCCAGCAGCTTAGCCCCCGGGATAGAGGCCTACGAGCAGTACTTC.

This clonotype was counted ten times or more. The V call is TRBV7-2, the J call TRBJ2-7; D ambiguous. Trimming stripped 2 bases from V and 4 bases from J, with 18 bases between. The CDR3 length is 16 residues. CDR1 and CDR2 (germline): SGHTA, FQGNSA. CDR3: CASSLSPRGSRYEQYF. CDR3 sequence (DNA): TGTGCCAGCAGCTTATCCCCTCGTGGTAGCAGATACGAGCAGTACTTC.

This clonotype was recorded many times. The V call is TRBV28, the J call TRBJ2-1; D possibly corresponds to TRBD2 (5 bases). Trimming left V 5 bases short and J 0 bases short, with 14 bases between. The CDR3 sequence is 16 residues long. The germline V gene has CDR1 MDHEN and CDR2 SYDVKM. CDR3 amino acids: CASSPAGWSSYNEQFF. In DNA, the CDR3 is TGTGCCAGCAGTCCCGCGGGTTGGAGCTCCTACAATGAGCAGTTCTTC.

This clonotype has a handful of counts. The chain recombines TRBV6-8 with TRBJ2-2; 11 nucleotides line up with TRBD2. This CDR3 spans 15 amino acids. Per the germline V gene, CDR1 is MNHGY and CDR2 is SAAAGT. J lost 4 bases, V lost 5 bases, and 3 bases had no gene match. CDR3: CASSLAGGITGELFF. DNA of the CDR3: TGTGCCAGCAGTCTAGCGGGAGGTATCACCGGGGAGCTGTTTTTT.

The chain couples TRBV28 to TRBJ1-6; possibly TRBD1 for D (6 bases). The V end was cut by 6 bases, the J end by 8 bases, with 17 bases between. CDR3 length: 15 amino acids. CDR1 is MDHEN, CDR2 SYDVKM, per germline. The CDR3 is CASSLSTGYYSPLHF. Here the CDR3 DNA reads TGTGCCAGCAGCTTGAGCACAGGGTATTATTCACCCCTCCACTTT.

This clonotype was counted only a few times. V and J are TRBV20-1 and TRBJ2-7; TRBD2 agrees at 7 bases. The CDR3 covers 15 residues. Trimming removed 3 bases from V and 4 bases from J; junction bases left unmatched: 12. Germline-derived CDR1 and CDR2 are DFQATT and SNEGSKA (reference sequence). The DNA for the CDR3 is TGCAGTGCTAGGGACCCAGTGAGCGGGAAATACGAGCAGTACTTC. Its translation: CSARDPVSGKYEQYF.

This clonotype was recorded many times. J is TRBJ2-3 and V is TRBV7-2; 13 bases are shared with TRBD2. The CDR3 is made up of 14 amino acids. V trimming: 6 bases; J trimming: 6 bases; junction bases outside the gene matches: 3. Germline V gene lookup returns CDR1 SGHTA and CDR2 FQGNSA. The CDR3 loop is CASRLAGGPDTQYF. The CDR3 bases are TGTGCCAGCAGACTAGCGGGAGGGCCGGATACGCAGTATTTT.

This clonotype was detected many times. The chain recombines TRBV6-1 with TRBJ2-1; TRBD1 or TRBD2 may be the D gene (5 bases each). Germline assignment: CDR1 MNHNS and CDR2 SASEGT. Trimming pared 2 bases from V and 2 bases from J, leaving 7 bases between. CDR3 length equals 14 residues. CDR3 protein: CASSEQGPYNEQFF. CDR3 DNA sequence: TGTGCCAGCAGTGAACAGGGACCCTACAATGAGCAGTTCTTC.

V gene TRBV29-1 combines with J gene TRBJ1-2; TRBD1 matches 7 bases. Germline CDR1 is SQVTM and CDR2 is ANQGSEA. This CDR3 region has 12 residues. The V segment lost 6 bases and the J segment 2 bases; nucleotides outside the gene matches: 3. The CDR3 spells CSVEDRNYGYTF. The CDR3 DNA is TGCAGCGTGGAGGACAGGAACTATGGCTACACCTTC.

The rearrangement links TRBV15 to TRBJ2-3; 14 bases agree with TRBD2. Germline V CDR1 and CDR2: LNHNV, YYDKDF (reference sequence). This CDR3 comprises 19 residues. The V and J ends lost 5 bases and 1 base, in that order; junction bases with no gene match: 11. The CDR3 here is CATSVWPGLAGVGTDTQYF. CDR3 DNA: TGTGCCACCAGCGTTTGGCCGGGACTAGCGGGAGTAGGCACAGATACGCAGTATTTT.

Ten or more counts support this clonotype. V gene TRBV6-1 combines with J gene TRBJ2-3; weak D call: TRBD2 (7 bases). The CDR3 is made up of 15 amino acids. Germline V gene sequence: CDR1 MNHNS, CDR2 SASEGT. V was pared by 9 bases and J by 3 bases, with 19 bases between. The CDR3 spells CASSGAGAITDTQYF. Written as DNA, the CDR3 is TGTGCCAGTTCCGGGGCGGGGGCCATAACAGATACGCAGTATTTT.

This chain uses TRBV14 with TRBJ2-4; D might be TRBD2 (5 bases). Germline-derived CDR1 and CDR2 are SGHDN and FVKESK. Trimming took off 0 bases at V and 6 bases at J, with 15 bases between the two ends. CDR3 length: 16 amino acids. CDR3 sequence reads: CASSQEGTGLINIQYF. For the CDR3, the DNA is TGTGCCAGCAGCCAAGAAGGAACGGGGTTAATAAACATTCAGTACTTC.

The sample holds many counts of this clonotype. The chain links TRBV7-3 to TRBJ2-2; weak D call: TRBD2 (5 bases). The CDR3 is 15 amino acids. Germline V gives CDR1 SGHTA, CDR2 FQGTGA. V was cut by 2 bases and J by 1 base, with 8 bases left in between. The CDR3 loop reads CASSLAGRNTGELFF. In DNA, the CDR3 is TGTGCCAGCAGCTTAGCGGGCCGGAACACCGGGGAGCTGTTTTTT.

The rearrangement links TRBV28 to TRBJ1-1, with unresolved D. Trimming took 4 bases from V and 9 from J, leaving 12 bases between them. This CDR3 has 12 amino acids. Germline V gene lookup returns CDR1 MDHEN and CDR2 SYDVKM. This CDR3 reads CASSSLIFQAFF. The DNA for the CDR3 is TGTGCCAGCAGTTCCCTCATTTTTCAAGCTTTCTTT.